A single sample gave rise to the 8 T cell receptor beta chains below, sequenced in a study of cytomegalovirus exposure and HLA in healthy donors. Clones were read by immunoSEQ multiplex PCR, and TCRdb kept only the in-frame ones, dropping some. The table includes 97,000 or so clones, roughly 87% detected once. Sequencing input: PBMCs. The receptors here all came from a man aged 18 to 35 in good health and CMV-seropositive.

This chain uses TRBV19 with TRBJ1-2, with D perhaps matching TRBD1 (6 bases). The length of the CDR3 is 14 residues. Trimming cost V 5 bases and J 6 bases, with 16 bases left between them. Germline CDR1 reads LNHDA; CDR2 reads SQIVND (reference sequence). The DNA for the CDR3 is TGTGCCAGTAGTCTCCTGACAGGAAATCATGGCTACACCTTC. Amino acids: CASSLLTGNHGYTF.

The V gene is TRBV7-3, the J gene TRBJ2-1; 9 positions agree with TRBD2. The CDR3 contains 16 residues. The ends lost 4 bases at V and 7 bases at J; junction bases unmatched: 11. Germline assignment: CDR1 SGHTA and CDR2 FQGTGA. The CDR3 bases are TGTGCCAGCAGCTCCACCTCCTTAGCGGGAGCAAATGAGCAGTTCTTC. The encoded protein is CASSSTSLAGANEQFF.

The V gene is TRBV7-8, the J gene TRBJ2-3; the D gene is possibly TRBD1 (6 bases). Germline V CDR1 and CDR2: SGHVS, FQNEAQ. The CDR3 sequence is 17 residues long. V was pared by 0 bases and J by 1 base, with 14 bases between. CDR3 sequence (DNA): TGTGCCAGCAGCTTAGCTACTGGGACACCGGGCACAGATACGCAGTATTTT. Translating gives CASSLATGTPGTDTQYF.

This sequence joins TRBV19 and TRBJ1-1; TRBD1 aligns across 8 bases. V shed 6 bases and J 3 bases; nucleotides not matched to a gene: 3. This CDR3 has 13 residues. Germline V gene sequence: CDR1 LNHDA, CDR2 SQIVND (reference sequence). CDR3 region: CASRTTGDTEAFF. The DNA for the CDR3 is TGTGCCAGTAGGACGACAGGGGACACTGAAGCTTTCTTT.

In this sample, this clone turned up once. This chain joins TRBV2 and TRBJ2-3; D might be TRBD2 (6 bases). V was shortened by 7 bases and J by 2 bases, with 10 bases between the two germline ends. CDR3 size: 13 residues. Germline loops: CDR1 SNHLY, CDR2 FYNNEI. CDR3 in DNA: TGTGCCAGCACTCGGGACTCCACAGATACGCAGTATTTT. As protein: CASTRDSTDTQYF.

This chain uses TRBV29-1 with TRBJ2-7; 9 nucleotides agree with TRBD1. J gave up 4 bases and V 1 base, and 8 bases lay outside the gene matches. Germline V lookup: CDR1 SQVTM, CDR2 ANQGSEA. This CDR3 contains 15 residues. The CDR3 here is CSVEGAGQGSYEQYF. The CDR3 bases are TGCAGCGTTGAAGGTGCGGGACAGGGCTCTTACGAGCAGTACTTC.

This chain uses TRBV27 with TRBJ2-7, with TRBD1 identical over 7 bases. With 6 bases clipped from V and 4 bases from J, the junction kept 18 bases outside the gene matches. CDR1 and CDR2 (germline): MNHEY, SMNVEV (reference sequence). This CDR3 is 17 amino acids long. The CDR3 region has the DNA TGTGCCAGCAGCCGCGTCCTTACAGGGGTTTCGGGGTACGAGCAGTACTTC. This gives the protein CASSRVLTGVSGYEQYF.

Only one count was recorded for this clone. The chain links TRBV5-4 to TRBJ2-5, with D uncertain. Germline loops: CDR1 SGHNT, CDR2 YYREEE (reference sequence). The CDR3 extends over 11 amino acids. The V and J ends lost 3 bases and 4 bases respectively, with 4 bases between them. In DNA, the CDR3 is TGTGCCAGCAGCTCGAGAGAGACCCAGTACTTC. Its translation: CASSSRETQYF.